This TCR beta chain originates from a study of identifying expanded T cells in peripheral blood. Study-level results: About 1.3 clones differed between technical replicates, versus around 16 and 19 over time. Variance in clone template counts between approximately 2-week samples significantly increased with total template count across all healthy donors.

Here immunoSEQ multiplex PCR was the method, and the copy in TCRdb shows in-frame clones only, minus some. The sample lists 50,000 to 65,000 clones, roughly 87% occurring once. This clone has just one count. Its antigen is still unknown. No infections or other immune events were documented during collection. This CDR3 region has 12 residues. Germline CDR1 MNHNS, CDR2 SASEGT. The trim removed 5 bases at V and 10 bases at J, leaving 7 bases unmatched. This sequence originates from a person aged 18-70 years in good health. The specimen sequenced was blood. The genes are TRBV6-1 and TRBJ1-1; 7 bases are a match to TRBD1. CDR3 bases: TGTGCCAGCAGTCGACAGGGAGACCGAGCTTTCTTT. It is translated as CASSRQGDRAFF.